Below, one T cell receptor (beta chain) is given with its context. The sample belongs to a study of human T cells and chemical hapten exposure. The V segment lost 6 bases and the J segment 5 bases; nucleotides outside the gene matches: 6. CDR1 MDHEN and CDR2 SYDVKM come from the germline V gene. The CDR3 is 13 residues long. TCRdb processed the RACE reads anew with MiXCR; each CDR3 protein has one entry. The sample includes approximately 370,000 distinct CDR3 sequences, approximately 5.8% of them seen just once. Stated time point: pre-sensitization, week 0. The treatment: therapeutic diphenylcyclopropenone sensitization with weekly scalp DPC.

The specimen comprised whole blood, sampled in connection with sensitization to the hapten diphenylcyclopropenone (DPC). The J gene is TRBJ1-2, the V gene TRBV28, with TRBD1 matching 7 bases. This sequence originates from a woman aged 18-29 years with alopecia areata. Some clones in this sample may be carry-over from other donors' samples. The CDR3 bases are TGTGCCAGCAGAACGACAGGGACTTATGGCTACACCTTC. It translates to CASRTTGTYGYTF.